A single sample is the source of the 8 T cell receptor beta chains below, sequenced in a study of T-cell memory formation after mild COVID-19. TCRdb called the 5' RACE reads again in MiXCR, with one record for every CDR3 protein. The data contain roughly 450,000 distinct CDR3 sequences, approximately 18% of them singletons. Material: PBMCs or a T cell subset sorted from them (not recorded which). The receptors shown here come from an adult woman who had mild COVID-19 (a few samples of this study predate the infection). Cell type and time point are not known.

This clonotype was detected only a few times. The J gene is TRBJ2-1, the V gene TRBV7-9; 11 bases align to TRBD2. CDR1 and CDR2 (germline): SEHNR, FQNEAQ (reference sequence). The V gene end was trimmed by 5 bases and the J gene end by 7 bases; junction bases not matched to a gene: 13. This CDR3 is 17 amino acids long. CDR3 coding DNA: TGTGCCAGCAGCCGAGGTCCCGGGACTAGCGGAGGAAATGAGCAGTTCTTC. This encodes CASSRGPGTSGGNEQFF.

The chain combines TRBV3-1 with TRBJ1-2; no firm D call. In germline, CDR1 is LGHDT, CDR2 YNNKEL (reference sequence). This CDR3 spans 15 amino acids. Trimming shortened V by 2 bases and J by 0 bases, and 10 bases separated the two germline ends. The CDR3 bases are TGTGCCAGCAGCCAAAATAGGATTGCTAACTATGGCTACACCTTC. This translates into CASSQNRIANYGYTF.

This chain joins TRBV5-5 and TRBJ2-5; D is uncertain. The length of the CDR3 is 14 residues. V lost 5 bases and J lost 2, with 13 bases in between. Germline V lookup: CDR1 SGHKS, CDR2 YYEKEE (reference sequence). The CDR3 reads CASSELKAQETQYF. Written as DNA, the CDR3 is TGTGCCAGCAGTGAACTGAAAGCGCAAGAGACCCAGTACTTC.

The chain employs TRBV7-9 and TRBJ1-4; D gene ambiguous. V dropped 4 bases and J dropped 3 bases, with 15 bases sitting between them. Germline-derived CDR1 and CDR2 are SEHNR and FQNEAQ (reference sequence). This CDR3 region has 16 residues. CDR3 nucleotide sequence: TGTGCCAGCAGCTCCACTGAAAGGACGTCTAATGAAAAACTGTTTTTT. Protein product: CASSSTERTSNEKLFF.

The chain joins TRBV20-1 to TRBJ2-7, with 8 bases matching TRBD1. The ends lost 6 bases at V and 2 bases at J; junction bases unmatched: 9. This CDR3 is built from 14 residues. Per the germline V gene, CDR1 is DFQATT and CDR2 is SNEGSKA (reference sequence). The CDR3 DNA reads TGCAGTGCGACCCCCAGGGGGCCCCCCTACGAGCAGTACTTC. It translates to CSATPRGPPYEQYF.

This clonotype was detected only a few times. The chain has TRBV6-5 and TRBJ2-1; TRBD2 agrees at 14 bases. Per the germline V gene, CDR1 is MNHEY and CDR2 is SVGAGI. The V segment lost 6 bases and the J segment 6 bases; nucleotides outside the gene matches: 4. The CDR3 covers 15 residues. The CDR3 region is CASRGGLAGANEQFF. For the CDR3, the DNA is TGTGCCAGCAGGGGGGGACTAGCGGGGGCCAATGAGCAGTTCTTC.

This clonotype has at least ten counts. This chain uses TRBV27 with TRBJ2-5; a possible D gene is TRBD1 (6 bases). V was clipped by 4 bases and J by 7 bases, with 19 bases between them. This CDR3 region has 15 residues. Germline-derived CDR1 and CDR2 are MNHEY and SMNVEV (reference sequence). Here the CDR3 DNA reads TGTGCCAGCAGTTCCAGGGGCCCCGGAACCGGGACCCAGTACTTC. This translates into CASSSRGPGTGTQYF.

In this sample, this clonotype turned up a few times. The J gene is TRBJ2-7, the V gene TRBV15, with TRBD1 matching 7 bases. V gave up 0 bases and J gave up 5 bases; unmatched junction bases: 7. CDR3 length: 15 residues. Germline assignment: CDR1 LNHNV and CDR2 YYDKDF (reference sequence). The CDR3 spells CATSRDTGVRDEQYF. CDR3 in DNA: TGTGCCACCAGCAGAGACACAGGGGTTCGGGACGAGCAGTACTTC.